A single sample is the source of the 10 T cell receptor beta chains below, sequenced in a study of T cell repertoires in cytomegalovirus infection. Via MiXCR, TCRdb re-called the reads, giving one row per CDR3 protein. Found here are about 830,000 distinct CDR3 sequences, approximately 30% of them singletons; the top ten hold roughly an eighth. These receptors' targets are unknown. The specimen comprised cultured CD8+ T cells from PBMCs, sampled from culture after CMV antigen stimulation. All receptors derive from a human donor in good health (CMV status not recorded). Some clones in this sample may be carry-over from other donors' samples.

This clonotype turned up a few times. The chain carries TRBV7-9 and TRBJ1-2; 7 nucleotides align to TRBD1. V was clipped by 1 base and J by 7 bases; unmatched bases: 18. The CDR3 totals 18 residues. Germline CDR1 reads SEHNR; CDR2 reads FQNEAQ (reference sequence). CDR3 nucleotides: TGTGCCAGCAGCTTAGTGTTTTTTCCGGCGCAGGGGGATGGTGGCTACACCTTC. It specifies CASSLVFFPAQGDGGYTF.

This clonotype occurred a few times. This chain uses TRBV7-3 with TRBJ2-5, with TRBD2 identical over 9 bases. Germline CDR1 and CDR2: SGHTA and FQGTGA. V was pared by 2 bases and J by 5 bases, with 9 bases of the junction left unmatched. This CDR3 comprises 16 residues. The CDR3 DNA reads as TGTGCCAGCAGCTTATCCTCGCGGGGGGGCATGGAGACCCAGTACTTC. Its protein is CASSLSSRGGMETQYF. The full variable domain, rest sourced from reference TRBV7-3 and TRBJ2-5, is GAGVSQTPSNKVTEKGKYVELRCDPISGHTALYWYRQSLGQGPEFLIYFQGTGAADDSGLPNDRFFAVRPEGSVSTLKIQRTERGDSAVYLCASSLSSRGGMETQYFGPGTRLLVL.

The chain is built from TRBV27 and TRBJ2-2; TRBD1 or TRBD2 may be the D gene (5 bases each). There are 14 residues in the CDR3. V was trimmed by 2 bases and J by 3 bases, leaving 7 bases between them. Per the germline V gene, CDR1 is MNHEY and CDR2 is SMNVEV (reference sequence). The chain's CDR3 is CASSLMGDTGELFF. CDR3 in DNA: TGTGCCAGCAGTTTAATGGGGGACACCGGGGAGCTGTTTTTT.

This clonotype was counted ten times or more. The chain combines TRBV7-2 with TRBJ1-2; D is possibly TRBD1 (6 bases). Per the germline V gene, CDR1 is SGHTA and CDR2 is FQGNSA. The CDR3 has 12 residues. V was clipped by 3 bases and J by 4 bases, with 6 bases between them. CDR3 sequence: CASSLDSYGYTF. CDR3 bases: TGTGCCAGCAGCTTGGACAGCTATGGCTACACCTTC.

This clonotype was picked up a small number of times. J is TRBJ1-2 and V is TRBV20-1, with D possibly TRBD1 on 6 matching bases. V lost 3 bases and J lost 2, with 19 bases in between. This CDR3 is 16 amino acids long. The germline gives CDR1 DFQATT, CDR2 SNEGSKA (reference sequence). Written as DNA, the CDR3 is TGCAGTGCTAGCCACAGGACAGAACAATTCAACTATGGCTACACCTTC. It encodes CSASHRTEQFNYGYTF.

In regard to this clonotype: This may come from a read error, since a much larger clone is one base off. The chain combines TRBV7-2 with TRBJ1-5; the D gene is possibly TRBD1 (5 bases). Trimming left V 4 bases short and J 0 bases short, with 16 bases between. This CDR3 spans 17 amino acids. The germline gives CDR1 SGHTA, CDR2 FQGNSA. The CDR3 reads CASSSLAGTDSNQPQHF. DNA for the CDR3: TGTGCCAGCAGCTCCCTTGCCGGGACGGATAGCAATCAGCCCCAGCATTTT.

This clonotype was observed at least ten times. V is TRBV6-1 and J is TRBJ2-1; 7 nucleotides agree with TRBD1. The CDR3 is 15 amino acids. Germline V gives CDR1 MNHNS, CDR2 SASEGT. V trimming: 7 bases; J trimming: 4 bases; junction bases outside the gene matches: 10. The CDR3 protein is CASNNRDRSYNEQFF. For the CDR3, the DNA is TGTGCCAGCAATAACCGGGACAGATCATACAATGAGCAGTTCTTC.

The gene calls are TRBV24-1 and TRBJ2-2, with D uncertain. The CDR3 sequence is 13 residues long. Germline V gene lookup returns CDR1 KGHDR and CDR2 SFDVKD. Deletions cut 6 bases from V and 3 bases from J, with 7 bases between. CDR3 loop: CATSTDYTGELFF. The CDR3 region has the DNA TGTGCCACCAGTACAGATTACACCGGGGAGCTGTTTTTT.

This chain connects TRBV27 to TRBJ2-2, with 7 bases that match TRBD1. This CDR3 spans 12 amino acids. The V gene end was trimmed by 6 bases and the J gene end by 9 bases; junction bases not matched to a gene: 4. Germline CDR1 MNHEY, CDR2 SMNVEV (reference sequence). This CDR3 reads CASSHRGRELFF. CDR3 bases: TGTGCCAGCAGCCACAGGGGTCGGGAGCTGTTTTTT.

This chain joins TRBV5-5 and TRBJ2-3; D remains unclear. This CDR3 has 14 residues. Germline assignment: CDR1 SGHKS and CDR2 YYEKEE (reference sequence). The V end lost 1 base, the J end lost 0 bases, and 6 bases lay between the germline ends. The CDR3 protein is CASSLFDSTDTQYF. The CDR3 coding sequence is TGTGCCAGCAGCTTGTTCGATAGCACAGATACGCAGTATTTT.